The 15 T cell receptor beta chains below all came from one sample that was sequenced in a study of blood T cell repertoires in COVID-19. Sequencing was performed with immunoSEQ multiplex PCR; in TCRdb, only in-frame clones are kept and a portion is missing. The sample holds 59,000 or so clones; 79% are singletons and the top ten take over 3%. Sequencing used peripheral blood. Source of these receptors: a man aged 60 to 69 with acute or convalescent COVID-19.

The chain carries TRBV16 and TRBJ1-4, with TRBD1 matching over 7 bases. The trim removed 4 bases at V and 8 bases at J, leaving 13 bases unmatched. Germline CDR1 is KGHSY and CDR2 is FQNENV. CDR3 length: 16 amino acids. The CDR3: CASSPRGEENSEKLFF. DNA of the CDR3: TGTGCCAGCAGCCCCAGGGGGGAGGAGAATTCCGAAAAACTGTTTTTT.

The V and J genes are TRBV3-1 (or the pseudogene TRBV3-2) and TRBJ1-2, with D maybe TRBD1 (5 bases). Germline loops: CDR1 LGHDT, CDR2 YNNKEL (reference sequence). Trimming took off 1 base at V and 5 bases at J, with 17 bases between the two ends. This CDR3 contains 16 residues. The DNA for the CDR3 is TGTGCCAGCAGCCAAGGGTGGACAAGACGGGGGTATGGCTACACCTTC. Protein: CASSQGWTRRGYGYTF.

The rearrangement joins TRBV7-2 to TRBJ1-2, with D unclear. Germline loops: CDR1 SGHTA, CDR2 FQGNSA. V was cut by 2 bases and J by 5 bases, with 12 bases left in between. The CDR3 is 14 amino acids. For the CDR3, the DNA is TGTGCCAGCAGCTTAAACAGTGGCTCTTATGGCTACACCTTC. This gives the protein CASSLNSGSYGYTF.

The CDR3 DNA is TGTGCCAGCAGCCAAGTACAGGAGGGGGCGGGTGGCTACACCTTC. Protein product: CASSQVQEGAGGYTF. The rearrangement joins TRBV4-2 to TRBJ1-2; 7 bases map to TRBD1. The CDR3 is 15 amino acids. Trimming at V came to 1 base and at J to 7 bases, leaving 9 bases not matched to a gene. The germline V gene has CDR1 LGHNA and CDR2 YNFKEQ.

This chain uses TRBV20-1 with TRBJ2-1; 8 nucleotides agree with TRBD2. Germline trimming cut 3 bases from V and 4 bases from J; bases unmatched to any gene: 5. The CDR3 has 14 residues. Germline V gene lookup returns CDR1 DFQATT and CDR2 SNEGSKA (reference sequence). Written as DNA, the CDR3 is TGCAGTGCTAGTCAGGCGGGAGGTTACAATGAGCAGTTCTTC. The encoded protein is CSASQAGGYNEQFF.

Within the sample, this clone is medium-sized. The chain carries TRBV6-1 and TRBJ2-7; 11 positions match TRBD2. The CDR3 sequence is 15 residues long. Trimming at V came to 3 bases and at J to 0 bases, leaving 1 base not matched to a gene. Germline CDR1 MNHNS, CDR2 SASEGT. The CDR3, as DNA: TGTGCCAGCAGTGAGACTAGCGGGGACTCCTACGAGCAGTACTTC. Protein product: CASSETSGDSYEQYF.

This clone has a handful of counts. This chain links TRBV5-1 with TRBJ1-1; D possibly corresponds to TRBD1 (6 bases). V lost 3 bases, J lost 1 base, and 10 bases lay in between. Germline V gives CDR1 SGHRS, CDR2 YFSETQ. The CDR3 consists of 14 residues. The CDR3 sequence is CASSYRQANTEAFF. Here the CDR3 DNA reads TGCGCCAGCAGCTACCGACAGGCGAACACTGAAGCTTTCTTT.

V usage is TRBV7-9 and J usage is TRBJ1-1; tentatively, D is TRBD1 (5 bases). Trimming stripped 2 bases from V and 5 bases from J, with 9 bases between. The CDR3 length is 13 residues. The germline V gene has CDR1 SEHNR and CDR2 FQNEAQ (reference sequence). For the CDR3, the DNA is TGTGCCAGCAGCTTACAGGGCGGAACTGAAGCTTTCTTT. Its protein product is CASSLQGGTEAFF. The variable domain in full, completed from reference TRBV7-9 and TRBJ1-1, reads DTGVSQNPRHKITKRGQNVTFRCDPISEHNRLYWYRQTLGQGPEFLTYFQNEAQLEKSRLLSDRFSAERPKGSFSTLEIQRTEQGDSAMYLCASSLQGGTEAFFGQGTRLTVV.

The chain couples TRBV30 to TRBJ1-2; D gene ambiguous. The germline V and J ends were trimmed by 2 bases and 7 bases, with 14 bases remaining between them. The germline gives CDR1 GTSNPN, CDR2 SVGIG (reference sequence). The CDR3 totals 13 residues. This CDR3 is CAWSTEGVGGYTF. CDR3 bases: TGTGCCTGGAGTACTGAGGGAGTGGGTGGCTACACCTTC. Full variable domain (outside the CDR3, taken from reference TRBV30 and TRBJ1-2): SQTIHQWPATLVQPVGSPLSLECTVEGTSNPNLYWYRQAAGRGLQLLFYSVGIGQISSEVPQNLSASRPQDRQFILSSKKLLLSDSGFYLCAWSTEGVGGYTFGSGTRLTVV.

V usage is TRBV28 and J usage is TRBJ1-5; TRBD1 agrees at 10 bases. V trimming: 2 bases; J trimming: 6 bases; junction bases outside the gene matches: 1. Germline assignment: CDR1 MDHEN and CDR2 SYDVKM. The CDR3 is 14 amino acids. The CDR3 DNA is TGTGCCAGCAGTTTAAGGACAGGGGGTCAGCCCCAGCATTTT. Residues: CASSLRTGGQPQHF.

This chain links TRBV7-2 with TRBJ2-3, with 9 bases fitting TRBD1. The junction had 9 bases not matched to a gene; V was cut back by 5 bases and J by 3 bases. There are 16 residues in the CDR3. Germline CDR1 is SGHTA and CDR2 is FQGNSA. The CDR3 loop reads CASSLQTGGVTDTQYF. In nucleotides, the CDR3 is TGTGCCAGCAGCCTTCAGACAGGGGGGGTGACAGATACGCAGTATTTT.

The genes are TRBV11-2 and TRBJ2-4, with unresolved D. Germline V lookup: CDR1 SGHAT, CDR2 FQNNGV. The V and J ends lost 5 bases and 4 bases respectively, with 6 bases between them. There are 12 residues in the CDR3. CDR3: CASSHGKNIQYF. DNA of the CDR3: TGTGCCAGCAGCCACGGTAAAAACATTCAGTACTTC.

The rearrangement joins TRBV9 to TRBJ2-5, with D hard to call. The CDR3 has 12 residues. V was pared by 1 base and J by 5 bases, with 6 bases between. Germline assignment: CDR1 SGDLS and CDR2 YYNGEE. The CDR3, as DNA: TGTGCCAGCAGCGTATCCCAGGAGACCCAGTACTTC. Residues: CASSVSQETQYF.

As for this clone: The junction does not match germline at one end; this may be a read error. The V call is TRBV7-7, the J call TRBJ2-1, with D perhaps TRBD2 (6 bases). The length of the CDR3 is 13 residues. Germline V CDR1 and CDR2: SSHAT, FNYEAQ (reference sequence). CDR3 nucleotides: TGTGCTAGCAGCTTTGGGACTGGCTCGGAGCAGTTCTTC. This encodes CASSFGTGSEQFF.

The V gene is TRBV4-1, the J gene TRBJ2-2; D remains unclear. Germline CDR1 reads MGHRA; CDR2 reads YSYEKL. The CDR3 has 15 amino acids. V lost 1 base and J lost 0, with 6 bases in between. This CDR3 is CASSQVPSNTGELFF. In DNA, the CDR3 is TGCGCCAGCAGCCAAGTCCCGTCGAACACCGGGGAGCTGTTTTTT.